Following are 15 T cell receptor beta chains from one sample sequenced in a study of low-dose radiotherapy and immunotherapy resistance in tumors. TRAV- and TRBV-specific primers primed first-strand cDNA, covering alpha and beta chains. With a V-primer adapter and a constant-region primer, TCRs were amplified for around 20 PCR cycles. TCRdb reprocessed the reads with MiXCR, giving one entry per CDR3 protein. The repertoire holds 95,000 to 100,000 distinct CDR3 sequences, with about 20% as singletons. As for time point: after trial treatment. Specified treatment: LDRT plus nivolumab, ipilimumab, low-dose cyclophosphamide and aspirin (RACIN trial). This specimen was PBMCs, taken after low-dose radiotherapy plus immunotherapy. The receptors originated from a male donor with prostate cancer.

This chain connects TRBV28 to TRBJ2-7; D is possibly TRBD1 (5 bases). Trimming removed 3 bases at V and 3 bases at J, with 18 bases between. CDR3 length: 16 amino acids. Germline loops: CDR1 MDHEN, CDR2 SYDVKM. The CDR3 here is CASSFSPRTGNYEQYF. In DNA form, the CDR3 reads TGTGCCAGCAGTTTCTCCCCTCGCACAGGCAACTACGAGCAGTACTTC.

This clonotype has ten or more counts. The rearrangement links TRBV12-3 or TRBV12-4 to TRBJ1-5; no clear D gene. V was trimmed by 3 bases and J by 5 bases, leaving 8 bases between them. There are 13 residues in the CDR3. CDR3 sequence reads: CASSFSRDQPQHF. In DNA, the CDR3 is TGTGCCAGCAGTTTTTCGCGGGATCAGCCCCAGCATTTT.

This clonotype was detected many times. The V gene is TRBV7-9, the J gene TRBJ2-1; 7 bases are shared with TRBD1. The CDR3 is made up of 15 amino acids. The V gene's germline CDR1 is SEHNR and CDR2 FQNEAQ (reference sequence). The V gene end was trimmed by 5 bases and the J gene end by 6 bases; junction bases not matched to a gene: 10. The CDR3 region has the DNA TGTGCCAGCAGCGTGACAGGGTCCCTGGGCAATGAGCAGTTCTTC. It codes for CASSVTGSLGNEQFF.

The chain recombines TRBV13 with TRBJ2-3; 8 bases align to TRBD1. The germline V gene has CDR1 PRHDT and CDR2 FYEKMQ (reference sequence). Unmatched junction bases numbered 16, after V lost 7 bases and J lost 1 base. The CDR3 is 18 residues long. CDR3 bases: TGTGCCAGCACAGAATTGGACAGGGTAGCTTTGGGCACAGATACGCAGTATTTT. It is translated as CASTELDRVALGTDTQYF.

In its sample, this clonotype was seen many times. The chain couples TRBV6-5 to TRBJ1-1, with TRBD1 as a possible D gene (5 bases). Trimming took 5 bases from V and 4 from J, leaving 11 bases between them. Germline V CDR1 and CDR2: MNHEY, SVGAGI. The CDR3 is 13 amino acids. The chain's CDR3 is CASSRGRATEAFF. The CDR3 coding sequence is TGTGCCAGCAGTCGCGGCAGGGCCACTGAAGCTTTCTTT.

This clonotype has ten or more counts. The rearrangement links TRBV2 to TRBJ2-3; 7 nucleotides match TRBD2. The CDR3 is 14 amino acids. Trimming took 6 bases from V and 12 from J; bases not matched to a gene: 15. Germline values: CDR1 SNHLY, CDR2 FYNNEI. CDR3 in DNA: TGTGCCAGCAGGGGTGCTTCCCCGGGACTACTCCAGTATTTT. This gives the protein CASRGASPGLLQYF. The full variable domain, with the rest looked up from reference TRBV2 and TRBJ2-3, is EPEVTQTPSHQVTQMGQEVILRCVPISNHLYFYWYRQILGQKVEFLVSFYNNEISEKSEIFDDQFSVERPDGSNFTLKIRSTKLEDSAMYFCASRGASPGLLQYFGPGTRLTVL.

This clonotype was counted ten times or more. The rearrangement uses TRBV7-9 and TRBJ1-2; D remains unclear. The CDR3 contains 11 residues. The V gene's germline CDR1 is SEHNR and CDR2 FQNEAQ (reference sequence). Trimming shortened V by 1 base and J by 7 bases, and 4 bases separated the two germline ends. The CDR3 loop is CASSLESGYTF. The CDR3 bases are TGTGCCAGCAGCTTAGAGTCTGGCTACACCTTC.

In its sample, this clonotype was seen many times. The chain recombines TRBV3-1 with TRBJ2-1, with D perhaps TRBD2 (5 bases). Trimming removed 0 bases at V and 5 bases at J, with 23 bases between. Looked up from germline, CDR1 is LGHDT and CDR2 is YNNKEL (reference sequence). This CDR3 comprises 19 residues. This CDR3 is CASSQESLGASLYNNEQFF. The CDR3 DNA follows: TGTGCCAGCAGCCAAGAATCGTTGGGAGCGTCCCTCTACAACAATGAGCAGTTCTTC.

A remark on this clonotype: A far bigger clonotype differs at one base, so this is likely a read error. This rearrangement joins TRBV5-3 to TRBJ1-1, with 7 positions matching TRBD1. TRBV5-3 is noted as an ORF with a role that remains uncertain. The CDR3 spans 15 residues. Trimming removed 10 bases from V and 6 bases from J; junction bases left unmatched: 18. CDR3 nucleotides: TGTGCCGGCAGCCGACAGGGAAGAAGGACCTCTGAAGCTTTCTTT. Amino acid sequence: CAGSRQGRRTSEAFF.

This clonotype was recorded many times. The J gene is TRBJ2-7, the V gene TRBV6-4, with D possibly called TRBD1 or TRBD2 (6 bases each). V was clipped by 7 bases and J by 3 bases, with 19 bases between them. Germline V gives CDR1 MRHNA, CDR2 SNTAGT. The CDR3 extends over 15 amino acids. CDR3 amino acids: CASIEDEGGNYEQYF. The CDR3 nucleotides are TGTGCCAGCATCGAAGACGAAGGGGGGAACTACGAGCAGTACTTC.

This clonotype was seen just once. A read error is likely here: a far larger clone is one base away. The chain links TRBV29-1 to TRBJ2-7; possible D gene TRBD1, 6 bases. V was trimmed by 3 bases and J by 7 bases, leaving 22 bases between them. CDR1 is SQVTM, CDR2 ANQGSEA, per germline. The CDR3 length is 15 residues. Here the CDR3 DNA reads TGCAGCGTTGAGTCCGTCGGGGACATCGCGGATGAGCAGTACTTC. Residues: CSVESVGDIADEQYF.

This clonotype has at least ten counts. V usage is TRBV5-1 and J usage is TRBJ2-3, with 10 bases identical to TRBD2. Losses at the gene ends were 4 bases for V and 6 bases for J; bases not matched to a gene: 11. The germline gives CDR1 SGHRS, CDR2 YFSETQ. The CDR3 is 16 residues long. CDR3 sequence: CASSLGLAKESDTQYF. The CDR3 nucleotides are TGCGCCAGCAGCCTGGGACTAGCGAAGGAGTCGGATACGCAGTATTTT.

This clonotype has at least ten counts. This chain joins TRBV11-3 and TRBJ2-1; TRBD1 or TRBD2 may be the D gene (5 bases each). V shed 6 bases and J shed 8 bases, with 11 bases lying between them. The CDR3 covers 12 residues. CDR1 is SGHNT and CDR2 is YENEEA in the germline V gene. The DNA of the CDR3 is TGTGCCAGCAGTCCGATGGGGGATGAGCAGTTCTTC. This sequence encodes CASSPMGDEQFF.

The V and J genes are TRBV5-6 and TRBJ2-1; D is perhaps TRBD1 or TRBD2 (6 bases each). The CDR3 has 15 amino acids. V was trimmed by 0 bases and J by 6 bases, leaving 13 bases between them. Germline loops: CDR1 SGHDT, CDR2 YYEEEE. The CDR3 DNA reads TGTGCCAGCAGCTTGGAGCCGGGGGCTGGCAATGAGCAGTTCTTC. Protein: CASSLEPGAGNEQFF.

V and J are TRBV5-1 and TRBJ2-7, with a possible D match to TRBD2 (6 bases). Germline V gene lookup returns CDR1 SGHRS and CDR2 YFSETQ. Between the trimmed V and J ends, which lost 0 bases and 2 bases, there was a span of 12 bases. The CDR3 extends over 15 amino acids. CDR3 bases: TGCGCCAGCAGCTTGGAGGTTGGAGGGGCCTACGAGCAGTACTTC. Translated, it gives CASSLEVGGAYEQYF. The full variable domain, in which reference TRBV5-1 and TRBJ2-7 provide the parts outside the CDR3, is KAGVTQTPRYLIKTRGQQVTLSCSPISGHRSVSWYQQTPGQGLQFLFEYFSETQRNKGNFPGRFSGRQFSNSRSEMNVSTLELGDSALYLCASSLEVGGAYEQYFGPGTRLTVT.